These 9 T cell receptor beta chains originate from one sample sequenced in a study of graft-versus-host responses after intestinal transplantation. The antigens these receptors bind are not known. Only in-frame clones appear in the TCRdb table, and some are missing; sequencing was by immunoSEQ multiplex PCR. The data show about 85,000 clones, with more than 85% seen just once and 7.6% held by the top ten. The sample consisted of unstimulated CD8+ T cells sorted from spleen or lymph node cells, taken before transplant. The source is a human donor who was the organ donor for an intestinal transplant.

The J gene is TRBJ2-7, the V gene TRBV6-5; 7 bases are a match to TRBD2. Trimming at V came to 2 bases and at J to 2 bases, leaving 6 bases not matched to a gene. The length of the CDR3 is 15 residues. CDR1 is MNHEY and CDR2 is SVGAGI in the germline V gene. The CDR3 region has the DNA TGTGCCAGCAGTTACGGCGGGAGTGGGACCTACGAGCAGTACTTC. Its protein is CASSYGGSGTYEQYF.

DNA for the CDR3: TGCAGCGTTACGTTCAACAATGAGCAGTTCTTC. Amino acid sequence: CSVTFNNEQFF. The chain employs TRBV29-1 and TRBJ2-1; D gene uncertain. This CDR3 has 11 amino acids. V lost 5 bases to trimming and J lost 5 bases, with 7 bases between them. The germline CDR1 and CDR2 sequences are SQVTM and ANQGSEA.

V is TRBV7-9 and J is TRBJ2-5; no clear D. The germline V gene has CDR1 SEHNR and CDR2 FQNEAQ (reference sequence). V gave up 5 bases and J gave up 0 bases, with 10 bases separating them. The CDR3 loop spans 14 amino acids. The CDR3 sequence is CASSRRPNQETQYF. The CDR3 coding sequence is TGTGCCAGCAGCCGCCGACCGAACCAAGAGACCCAGTACTTC.

The chain couples TRBV13 to TRBJ2-7; D is unresolved. The CDR3 extends over 15 amino acids. The V gene's germline CDR1 is PRHDT and CDR2 FYEKMQ (reference sequence). The V end lost 5 bases, the J end lost 1 base, and 15 bases lay between the germline ends. In DNA form, the CDR3 reads TGTGCCAGCAGCCCGACCTTGGACCATTCCTACGAGCAGTACTTC. Amino acid sequence: CASSPTLDHSYEQYF.

The V and J genes are TRBV4-2 and TRBJ1-1; D gene unclear. V lost 7 bases and J lost 1, with 7 bases in between. The CDR3 has 12 amino acids. The V gene's germline CDR1 is LGHNA and CDR2 YNFKEQ. This chain's CDR3 is CASNTENTEAFF. Written as DNA, the CDR3 is TGTGCCAGCAACACAGAGAACACTGAAGCTTTCTTT.

V gene TRBV20-1 combines with J gene TRBJ2-2; D gene uncertain. This CDR3 is 11 amino acids long. CDR1 is DFQATT and CDR2 is SNEGSKA in the germline V gene (reference sequence). V was cut by 6 bases and J by 8 bases, with 10 bases left in between. The CDR3 reads CSARFTGELFF. The CDR3 coding sequence is TGCAGTGCGAGATTTACTGGGGAGCTGTTTTTT.

A note on this clone: In the same sample, other DNA sequences code for this CDR3. V gene TRBV5-1 combines with J gene TRBJ1-1; 7 bases are a match to TRBD1. J lost 1 base, V lost 0 bases, and 0 bases had no gene match. CDR3 length: 14 residues. Germline CDR1 SGHRS, CDR2 YFSETQ. The CDR3 sequence: CASSLGTGNTEAFF. The CDR3 DNA follows: TGCGCCAGCAGCTTGGGGACAGGGAACACTGAAGCTTTCTTT.

V gene TRBV27 combines with J gene TRBJ2-5; 11 nucleotides align to TRBD2. This CDR3 has 18 residues. CDR1 is MNHEY and CDR2 is SMNVEV in the germline V gene (reference sequence). Trimming took 2 bases from V and 2 from J; bases not matched to a gene: 10. DNA for the CDR3: TGTGCCAGCAGTTTACGTCCCCCGGGACTAGCGGATCAAGAGACCCAGTACTTC. Its protein product is CASSLRPPGLADQETQYF.

The rearrangement joins TRBV15 to TRBJ2-2; D could derive from TRBD1 or TRBD2 (5 bases each). Trimming shortened V by 5 bases and J by 0 bases, and 13 bases separated the two germline ends. The CDR3 contains 16 residues. Per the germline V gene, CDR1 is LNHNV and CDR2 is YYDKDF (reference sequence). The CDR3, as DNA: TGTGCCACCAGCGGATCCGGGACGCCGAACACCGGGGAGCTGTTTTTT. Encoded protein: CATSGSGTPNTGELFF.